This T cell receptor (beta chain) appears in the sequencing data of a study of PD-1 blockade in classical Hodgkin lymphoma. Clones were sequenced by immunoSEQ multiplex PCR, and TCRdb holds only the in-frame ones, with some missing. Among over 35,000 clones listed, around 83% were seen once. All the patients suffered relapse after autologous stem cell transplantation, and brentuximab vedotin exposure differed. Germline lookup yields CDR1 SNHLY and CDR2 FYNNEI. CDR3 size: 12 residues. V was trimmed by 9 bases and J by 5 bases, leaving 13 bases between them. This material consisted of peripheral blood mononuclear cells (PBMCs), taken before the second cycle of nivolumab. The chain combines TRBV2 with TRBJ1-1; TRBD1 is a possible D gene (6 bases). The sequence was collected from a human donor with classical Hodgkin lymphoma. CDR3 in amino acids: CASGGTSTEAFF. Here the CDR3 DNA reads TGTGCCAGTGGAGGGACATCTACTGAAGCTTTCTTT. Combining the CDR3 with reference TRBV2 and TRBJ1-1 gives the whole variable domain EPEVTQTPSHQVTQMGQEVILRCVPISNHLYFYWYRQILGQKVEFLVSFYNNEISEKSEIFDDQFSVERPDGSNFTLKIRSTKLEDSAMYFCASGGTSTEAFFGQGTRLTVV.